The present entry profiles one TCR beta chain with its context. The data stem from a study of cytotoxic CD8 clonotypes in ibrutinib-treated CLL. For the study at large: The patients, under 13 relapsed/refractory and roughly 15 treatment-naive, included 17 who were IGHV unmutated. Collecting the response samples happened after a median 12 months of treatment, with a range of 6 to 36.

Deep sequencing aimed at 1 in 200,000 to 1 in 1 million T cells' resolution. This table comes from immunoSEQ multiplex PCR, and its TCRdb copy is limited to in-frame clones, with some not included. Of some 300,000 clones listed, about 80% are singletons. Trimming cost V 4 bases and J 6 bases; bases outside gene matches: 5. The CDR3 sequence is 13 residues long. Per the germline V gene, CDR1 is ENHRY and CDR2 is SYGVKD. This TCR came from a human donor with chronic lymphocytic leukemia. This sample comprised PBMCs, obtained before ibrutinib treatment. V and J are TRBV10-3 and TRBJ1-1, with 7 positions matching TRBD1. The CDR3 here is CAISVRTGAEAFF. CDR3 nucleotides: TGTGCCATCAGTGTGAGGACAGGAGCTGAAGCTTTCTTT.